These 27 T cell receptor beta chains originate from one sample sequenced in a study of cytomegalovirus exposure and HLA in healthy donors. The PCR had 60 Vbeta and 13 Jbeta primers. Clones were sequenced by immunoSEQ multiplex PCR, and TCRdb holds only the in-frame ones, with some missing. This table holds approximately 80,000 clones, 74% found once. Material: PBMCs. The receptors stem from a young man in good health and CMV-seropositive.

This sequence joins TRBV4-1 and TRBJ1-2, with 10 bases lining up with TRBD1. CDR1 and CDR2 from the germline V gene are MGHRA and YSYEKL. V lost 3 bases and J lost 8; bases outside the gene matches: 9. The CDR3 totals 15 residues. The CDR3 DNA reads TGCGCCAGCAGCCAGACCGGGACAGGGGTTGTAGGCTACACCTTC. Translated: CASSQTGTGVVGYTF.

The chain uses TRBV6-5 and TRBJ2-1; 8 bases agree with TRBD2. The length of the CDR3 is 15 residues. With V trimmed by 0 bases and J by 7 bases, 5 bases remained unmatched. Germline loops: CDR1 MNHEY, CDR2 SVGAGI. CDR3 amino acids: CASSYSSGGHNEQFF. DNA for the CDR3: TGTGCCAGCAGTTACTCATCGGGAGGGCATAATGAGCAGTTCTTC.

The rearrangement joins TRBV11-2 to TRBJ2-3; a weak D match, TRBD1 (6 bases). Trimming removed 5 bases at V and 0 bases at J, with 12 bases between. The CDR3 runs to 15 residues. From germline, CDR1 is SGHAT and CDR2 FQNNGV. The CDR3 spells CASSQTGFSTDTQYF. The CDR3 DNA follows: TGTGCCAGCAGCCAGACAGGATTCAGCACAGATACGCAGTATTTT. The full variable domain, its missing parts supplied by reference TRBV11-2 and TRBJ2-3, is EAGVAQSPRYKIIEKRQSVAFWCNPISGHATLYWYQQILGQGPKLLIQFQNNGVVDDSQLPKDRFSAERLKGVDSTLKIQPAKLEDSAVYLCASSQTGFSTDTQYFGPGTRLTVL.

The chain combines TRBV7-8 with TRBJ2-7, with D perhaps TRBD1 (5 bases). The CDR3 has 12 amino acids. The germline CDR1 and CDR2 sequences are SGHVS and FQNEAQ. With 3 bases removed from V and 3 bases from J, the gap between germline ends came to 6 bases. In nucleotides, the CDR3 is TGTGCCAGCAGCTTTGACAGCTACGAGCAGTACTTC. Protein sequence: CASSFDSYEQYF.

The J gene is TRBJ2-3, the V gene TRBV7-7, with 7 bases fitting TRBD2. The V segment lost 5 bases and the J segment 0 bases; nucleotides outside the gene matches: 5. Germline CDR1 reads SSHAT; CDR2 reads FNYEAQ (reference sequence). The CDR3 has 15 amino acids. The CDR3 region has the DNA TGTGCCAGCAGCAGAGCGGGAAGTAGCACAGATACGCAGTATTTT. It specifies CASSRAGSSTDTQYF.

The CDR3 DNA follows: TGTGCCAGTGAAATGGTGGGCAACACCGGGGAGCTGTTTTTT. It is translated as CASEMVGNTGELFF. The chain joins TRBV6-1 to TRBJ2-2; D unresolved. V shed 9 bases and J shed 2 bases, with 13 bases lying between them. Germline CDR1 reads MNHNS; CDR2 reads SASEGT. The length of the CDR3 is 14 residues.

CDR3 sequence reads: CASSQDLRVQDTGELFF. For the CDR3, the DNA is TGTGCCAGCAGCCAAGATTTGAGGGTTCAAGACACCGGGGAGCTGTTTTTT. This chain uses TRBV4-2 with TRBJ2-2; a weak D match, TRBD2 (5 bases). The CDR3 is 17 residues long. V was pared by 0 bases and J by 3 bases, with 14 bases between. CDR1 is LGHNA, CDR2 YNFKEQ, per germline.

This chain joins TRBV14 and TRBJ2-1; 7 positions agree with TRBD2. The CDR3 runs to 18 residues. CDR1 and CDR2 from the germline V gene are SGHDN and FVKESK. V dropped 0 bases and J dropped 2; count of bases not matched to a gene: 10. CDR3 DNA sequence: TGTGCCAGCAGCCAAGAAGGGTGGGGGGGAGAACCCTACAATGAGCAGTTCTTC. This codes for CASSQEGWGGEPYNEQFF. Full variable domain (remainder filled in from reference TRBV14 and TRBJ2-1): EAGVTQFPSHSVIEKGQTVTLRCDPISGHDNLYWYRRVMGKEIKFLLHFVKESKQDESGMPNNRFLAERTGGTYSTLKVQPAELEDSGVYFCASSQEGWGGEPYNEQFFGPGTRLTVL.

The gene calls are TRBV7-2 and TRBJ2-7; D is unclear. The CDR3 contains 13 residues. Between the trimmed V and J ends, which lost 7 bases and 0 bases, there was a span of 10 bases. Germline lookup yields CDR1 SGHTA and CDR2 FQGNSA. The CDR3, as DNA: TGTGCCAGCACCACAGAAAGCTCCTACGAGCAGTACTTC. The encoded protein is CASTTESSYEQYF.

This clone was detected only a few times. The V and J genes are TRBV29-1 and TRBJ1-5; D is unclear. The CDR3 totals 12 residues. Looked up from germline, CDR1 is SQVTM and CDR2 is ANQGSEA. V was clipped by 5 bases and J by 0 bases, with 5 bases between them. The CDR3 spells CSVQNSNQPQHF. Written as DNA, the CDR3 is TGCAGCGTTCAAAATAGCAATCAGCCCCAGCATTTT. The entire variable domain, with the rest obtained from reference TRBV29-1 and TRBJ1-5, is as follows: SAVISQKPSRDICQRGTSLTIQCQVDSQVTMMFWYRQQPGQSLTLIATANQGSEATYESGFVIDKFPISRPNLTFSTLTVSNMSPEDSSIYLCSVQNSNQPQHFGDGTRLSIL.

The sample holds a few counts of this clone. V is TRBV7-2 and J is TRBJ1-1, with TRBD1 matching over 9 bases. This CDR3 is built from 15 residues. Trimming took 5 bases from V and 3 from J; bases not matched to a gene: 7. CDR1 is SGHTA and CDR2 is FQGNSA in the germline V gene. The CDR3 is CASSTPGTGYTEAFF. The CDR3 nucleotides are TGTGCCAGCAGCACGCCCGGGACAGGGTACACTGAAGCTTTCTTT.

The V call is TRBV5-1, the J call TRBJ2-1; 9 nucleotides align to TRBD2. J gave up 1 base and V 4 bases, and 6 bases lay outside the gene matches. CDR1 and CDR2 (germline): SGHRS, YFSETQ. This CDR3 comprises 16 residues. CDR3 loop: CASSPTLAGSYNEQFF. The CDR3 DNA follows: TGCGCCAGCAGCCCCACTCTAGCGGGGTCCTACAATGAGCAGTTCTTC.

A note on this clone: A far larger clone is a single base away, which makes a read error likely. Other DNA sequences of this sample code for an identical CDR3. This chain links TRBV5-4 with TRBJ1-2, with TRBD1 identical over 7 bases. Germline CDR1 SGHNT, CDR2 YYREEE (reference sequence). J gave up 8 bases and V 1 base, and 8 bases lay outside the gene matches. The CDR3 consists of 14 residues. The CDR3 coding sequence is TGTGCCAGCAGCTTGTTGGCAGGGGGTTGGGGCTACACCTTC. Protein sequence: CASSLLAGGWGYTF.

CDR3 sequence (DNA): TGTGCCAGCAGCGGGCCGGGGGATACGCAGTATTTT. Translation gives CASSGPGDTQYF. V is TRBV14 and J is TRBJ2-3, with a tentative D call TRBD2 (5 bases). V was cut by 5 bases and J by 6 bases, with 9 bases left in between. The CDR3 has 12 amino acids. Per the germline V gene, CDR1 is SGHDN and CDR2 is FVKESK. The full variable domain, with the rest looked up from reference TRBV14 and TRBJ2-3, is EAGVTQFPSHSVIEKGQTVTLRCDPISGHDNLYWYRRVMGKEIKFLLHFVKESKQDESGMPNNRFLAERTGGTYSTLKVQPAELEDSGVYFCASSGPGDTQYFGPGTRLTVL.

CDR3 nucleotide sequence: TGTGCAAGTCGCTTGGGCACGGGACAGGGGAGCTCCTACAATGAGCAGTTCTTC. It translates to CASRLGTGQGSSYNEQFF. The gene calls are TRBV12-2 and TRBJ2-1; TRBD1 is the table's D call, not checked against the DNA. TRBV12-2 is labeled a pseudogene. CDR3 length equals 18 residues.

This chain links TRBV6-5 with TRBJ2-7, with TRBD2 as a possible D gene (6 bases). Germline loops: CDR1 MNHEY, CDR2 SVGAGI. The CDR3 has 15 residues. Between the trimmed V and J ends, which lost 4 bases and 1 base, there was a span of 14 bases. The CDR3 DNA sequence: TGTGCCAGCAGTTCCCCTAGCGTACCTTCCTACGAGCAGTACTTC. Amino acid sequence: CASSSPSVPSYEQYF.

This clone was detected a few times. The genes are TRBV29-1 and TRBJ1-2; possibly TRBD1 for D (6 bases). CDR1 SQVTM and CDR2 ANQGSEA come from the germline V gene. V was cut by 3 bases and J by 8 bases, with 10 bases left in between. This CDR3 is 11 amino acids long. The CDR3 reads CSVDRGRGYTF. The CDR3 DNA reads TGCAGCGTTGACAGGGGACGGGGCTACACCTTC.

This clone occurred once. This chain uses TRBV29-1 with TRBJ1-2; D uncertain. The length of the CDR3 is 12 residues. Germline CDR1 reads SQVTM; CDR2 reads ANQGSEA. Trimming removed 5 bases at V and 6 bases at J, with 13 bases between. The CDR3 region is CSVHPSPDGYTF. CDR3 coding DNA: TGCAGCGTTCATCCGAGCCCGGATGGCTACACCTTC.

The chain combines TRBV29-1 with TRBJ1-2, with TRBD1 as a possible D gene (5 bases). Germline V CDR1 and CDR2: SQVTM, ANQGSEA. Trimming took 5 bases from V and 6 from J, leaving 10 bases between them. CDR3 length: 11 residues. The CDR3 nucleotides read TGCAGCGTTTTTTCAGGGAATGGCTACACCTTC. It translates to CSVFSGNGYTF.

This clone has a single count. The chain carries TRBV7-2 and TRBJ1-1; unclear D gene. V was pared by 1 base and J by 6 bases, with 15 bases between. CDR1 is SGHTA and CDR2 is FQGNSA in the germline V gene. The CDR3 sequence is 15 residues long. CDR3 bases: TGTGCCAGCAGCTTAGTCGCAGGTTTAACGGCTGAAGCTTTCTTT. Its translation is CASSLVAGLTAEAFF.

The chain couples TRBV9 to TRBJ1-1; D unclear. CDR3 length equals 15 residues. CDR1 is SGDLS and CDR2 is YYNGEE in the germline V gene. V was clipped by 3 bases and J by 1 base, with 13 bases between them. CDR3 amino acids: CASSGGLEGNTEAFF. DNA of the CDR3: TGTGCCAGCAGCGGAGGATTGGAGGGGAACACTGAAGCTTTCTTT.

The V gene is TRBV5-6, the J gene TRBJ2-2; 9 nucleotides agree with TRBD1. Per germline, CDR1 SGHDT and CDR2 YYEEEE. The trim removed 4 bases at V and 1 base at J, leaving 5 bases unmatched. The length of the CDR3 is 16 residues. The CDR3 coding sequence is TGTGCCAGCAGCCCGGACAGGGGATTGAACACCGGGGAGCTGTTTTTT. Translating it yields CASSPDRGLNTGELFF.

CDR3 nucleotides: TGTGCCACCGCGATTGGGTGGGCGAGCACAGATACGCAGTATTTT. It codes for CATAIGWASTDTQYF. J is TRBJ2-3 and V is TRBV5-6; no definite D call. CDR1 is SGHDT, CDR2 YYEEEE, per germline. The CDR3 runs 15 residues. The ends were cut back, 9 bases at V and 0 bases at J, with 17 bases in the middle.

The chain couples TRBV30 to TRBJ2-1, with D possibly TRBD2 on 5 matching bases. Germline V lookup: CDR1 GTSNPN, CDR2 SVGIG (reference sequence). This CDR3 region has 14 residues. With 7 bases removed from V and 10 bases from J, the gap between germline ends came to 23 bases. CDR3 nucleotides: TGTGCCTCCTTCGGGGAGTCCTCGACGGGGGAGCAGTTCTTC. This translates into CASFGESSTGEQFF.

The V call is TRBV11-2, the J call TRBJ2-1; TRBD2 matches at 14 bases. The CDR3 loop spans 15 amino acids. Losses at the gene ends were 6 bases for V and 6 bases for J; bases not matched to a gene: 4. Germline V gene lookup returns CDR1 SGHAT and CDR2 FQNNGV. The CDR3 DNA follows: TGTGCCAGCAGGAGGACTAGCGGGGGGAGCAATGAGCAGTTCTTC. Translated: CASRRTSGGSNEQFF.

This chain uses TRBV4-2 with TRBJ2-1, with a possible D match to TRBD2 (5 bases). Germline CDR1 reads LGHNA; CDR2 reads YNFKEQ. The CDR3 consists of 17 residues. V gave up 3 bases and J gave up 7 bases, with 22 bases separating them. The chain's CDR3 is CASSHQNGVLSRNEQFF. For the CDR3, the DNA is TGTGCCAGCAGCCACCAAAACGGGGTATTATCTAGAAATGAGCAGTTCTTC.

The genes are TRBV2 and TRBJ2-7; tentatively, D is TRBD1 (6 bases). The CDR3 is made up of 12 amino acids. Germline assignment: CDR1 SNHLY and CDR2 FYNNEI. The V end was cut by 5 bases, the J end by 4 bases, with 9 bases between. The CDR3 nucleotides are TGTGCCAGCAGTCTACAGGGATACGAGCAGTACTTC. As protein: CASSLQGYEQYF.